The 30 T cell receptor beta chains below were found in one sample sequenced in a study of graft-versus-host responses after intestinal transplantation. TCRdb keeps only in-frame clones here, not all; method: immunoSEQ multiplex PCR. The sample consists of 45,000 or so clones, roughly 90% of them appearing once. Sample: PBMCs, taken 524 days after transplant. The receptors derive from a human patient who received an intestinal transplant, so some T cells may come from the graft donor.

The chain has TRBV7-9 and TRBJ1-1; TRBD1 aligns across 12 bases. The CDR3 runs 16 residues. Per germline, CDR1 SEHNR and CDR2 FQNEAQ (reference sequence). With V trimmed by 6 bases and J by 1 base, 6 bases remained unmatched. The CDR3 bases are TGTGCCAGCAGTGGGACAGGGGGCGCCTGGAACACTGAAGCTTTCTTT. As protein: CASSGTGGAWNTEAFF. Full variable domain (remainder filled in from reference TRBV7-9 and TRBJ1-1): DTGVSQNPRHKITKRGQNVTFRCDPISEHNRLYWYRQTLGQGPEFLTYFQNEAQLEKSRLLSDRFSAERPKGSFSTLEIQRTEQGDSAMYLCASSGTGGAWNTEAFFGQGTRLTVV.

This rearrangement joins TRBV28 to TRBJ1-3; 8 bases fit TRBD1. The CDR3 extends over 16 amino acids. Germline trimming cut 4 bases from V and 4 bases from J; bases unmatched to any gene: 9. Germline values: CDR1 MDHEN, CDR2 SYDVKM. The CDR3 region is CASSSYGQGVGNTIYF. The CDR3 DNA sequence: TGTGCCAGCAGTTCTTACGGACAGGGAGTAGGAAACACCATATATTTT.

The CDR3 bases are TGTGCCAGCAGCTTAGATCGGGGACAGGGGGCGAGTGGAGAACTGTTTTTT. Translating gives CASSLDRGQGASGELFF. V usage is TRBV11-2 and J usage is TRBJ1-4, with 12 bases lining up with TRBD1. The CDR3 extends over 17 amino acids. J was trimmed by 12 bases and V by 0 bases; bases with no gene match: 11. Germline lookup yields CDR1 SGHAT and CDR2 FQNNGV.

About this clone itself: Sequence at one end of the junction differs from germline and may be a read error. The CDR3 coding sequence is TGTGCCAGCGAGAGAGACCACTTC. It specifies CASERDHF. The chain is built from TRBV6-1 and TRBJ1-2; no firm D call. The CDR3 is 8 residues long. Germline assignment: CDR1 MNHNS and CDR2 SASEGT.

This rearrangement joins TRBV19 to TRBJ2-4; 8 nucleotides agree with TRBD1. Germline V gene data show CDR1 as LNHDA and CDR2 as SQIVND (reference sequence). J gave up 8 bases and V 1 base, and 7 bases lay outside the gene matches. This CDR3 has 15 amino acids. The CDR3 coding sequence is TGTGCCAGTAGTATAGGGGCCGGGACAGGCGACATTCAGTACTTC. This codes for CASSIGAGTGDIQYF.

This chain links TRBV7-9 with TRBJ2-7, with D maybe TRBD2 (6 bases). There are 14 residues in the CDR3. The germline V gene encodes CDR1 SEHNR and CDR2 FQNEAQ (reference sequence). The V end was cut by 3 bases, the J end by 5 bases, with 14 bases between. The DNA for the CDR3 is TGTGCCAGCAGCTTCGCCGGGACTTCAGACGAGCAGTACTTC. Its protein product is CASSFAGTSDEQYF. Full variable domain (missing parts from reference TRBV7-9 and TRBJ2-7): DTGVSQNPRHKITKRGQNVTFRCDPISEHNRLYWYRQTLGQGPEFLTYFQNEAQLEKSRLLSDRFSAERPKGSFSTLEIQRTEQGDSAMYLCASSFAGTSDEQYFGPGTRLTVT.

The chain joins TRBV6-5 to TRBJ2-7; TRBD1 agrees at 8 bases. This CDR3 spans 14 amino acids. J was trimmed by 2 bases and V by 0 bases; bases with no gene match: 0. Germline CDR1 and CDR2: MNHEY and SVGAGI. The CDR3 loop reads CASSYSTGAYEQYF. The CDR3 DNA sequence: TGTGCCAGCAGTTACTCGACAGGGGCCTACGAGCAGTACTTC.

This clone was detected once. The chain has TRBV6-5 and TRBJ1-1; no firm D call. Trimming pared 4 bases from V and 8 bases from J, leaving 17 bases between. The CDR3 loop spans 14 amino acids. CDR1 and CDR2 from the germline V gene are MNHEY and SVGAGI. The CDR3: CASSSGVAPTEAFF. The CDR3 DNA reads TGTGCCAGCAGTTCCGGGGTCGCTCCCACCGAAGCTTTCTTT.

The V call is TRBV7-3, the J call TRBJ2-1; D remains unclear. Trimming stripped 5 bases from V and 6 bases from J, with 8 bases between. Germline V gene sequence: CDR1 SGHTA, CDR2 FQGTGA. The CDR3 is 12 amino acids. This CDR3 is CASSQVGNEQFF. CDR3 DNA sequence: TGTGCCAGCAGCCAGGTAGGCAATGAGCAGTTCTTC.

As for this clone: Compared with germline, one end of the junction differs, possibly owing to a read error. The chain carries TRBV27 and TRBJ2-1; 11 nucleotides line up with TRBD2. The CDR3 length is 15 residues. Per germline, CDR1 MNHEY and CDR2 SMNVEV (reference sequence). The CDR3 sequence: CVSSFGTSGYNEQFF. The DNA of the CDR3 is TGTGTCAGCAGTTTCGGGACTAGCGGCTACAATGAGCAGTTCTTC.

The CDR3 region has the DNA TGTGCCAGCAGCCGACAGGGCACGAACACTGAAGCTTTCTTT. As protein: CASSRQGTNTEAFF. The chain joins TRBV6-5 to TRBJ1-1, with 7 nucleotides matching TRBD1. The CDR3 length is 14 residues. Trimming cost V 6 bases and J 1 base; bases outside gene matches: 5. Germline-derived CDR1 and CDR2 are MNHEY and SVGAGI.

This clone was seen only once. The chain joins TRBV19 to TRBJ2-7, with D perhaps matching TRBD2 (6 bases). The germline V gene encodes CDR1 LNHDA and CDR2 SQIVND (reference sequence). V dropped 4 bases and J dropped 4 bases, with 11 bases sitting between them. The CDR3 is 13 amino acids. CDR3 coding DNA: TGTGCCAGTAGTACCCGGGGGTTTTACGAGCAGTACTTC. Protein: CASSTRGFYEQYF.

The chain links TRBV19 to TRBJ2-1; the match to TRBD2 covers 16 bases. Trimming removed 7 bases from V and 3 bases from J; junction bases left unmatched: 9. The CDR3 runs 18 residues. Germline V CDR1 and CDR2: LNHDA, SQIVND (reference sequence). CDR3 DNA: TGTGCCAGTATTCCCGGGACTAGCGGGAGGGTTGGCTACAATGAGCAGTTCTTC. Protein: CASIPGTSGRVGYNEQFF.

This clone was detected only once. The chain joins TRBV5-5 to TRBJ2-7, with D possibly being TRBD1 (5 bases). There are 13 residues in the CDR3. Germline V gene lookup returns CDR1 SGHKS and CDR2 YYEKEE (reference sequence). V lost 4 bases and J 0 bases, leaving 8 bases between the germline ends. CDR3 region: CASSIRGSYEQYF. Here the CDR3 DNA reads TGTGCCAGCAGCATTAGGGGCTCCTACGAGCAGTACTTC.

The rearrangement links TRBV13 to TRBJ2-5, with 16 bases that match TRBD2. The J segment lost 2 bases and the V segment lost 5 bases, leaving 2 bases of the junction unmatched. Germline CDR1 PRHDT, CDR2 FYEKMQ (reference sequence). The length of the CDR3 is 16 residues. The CDR3 here is CASSPGLAGGQETQYF. CDR3 DNA sequence: TGTGCCAGCAGCCCGGGACTAGCGGGAGGGCAAGAGACCCAGTACTTC.

This sequence joins TRBV4-1 and TRBJ2-1, with no clear D. The CDR3 has 13 amino acids. V lost 4 bases to trimming and J lost 5 bases, with 9 bases between them. CDR1 MGHRA and CDR2 YSYEKL come from the germline V gene. The CDR3: CASSPRSHNEQFF. CDR3 coding DNA: TGCGCCAGCAGCCCTAGATCCCACAATGAGCAGTTCTTC.

The chain joins TRBV19 to TRBJ1-2; no clear D. The V gene's germline CDR1 is LNHDA and CDR2 SQIVND (reference sequence). The CDR3 contains 17 residues. Trimming removed 5 bases from V and 2 bases from J, with 21 bases in between. CDR3 in amino acids: CASSSPPARTWNYGYTF. The CDR3 DNA follows: TGTGCCAGTAGTTCTCCCCCTGCCAGGACTTGGAACTATGGCTACACCTTC.

The CDR3 nucleotides are TGTGCCAGCAGTTACTCTGGAACCGGGGATACGCAGTATTTT. This translates into CASSYSGTGDTQYF. The V call is TRBV6-6, the J call TRBJ2-3, with D hard to call. Germline loops: CDR1 MNHNY, CDR2 SVGAGI (reference sequence). Trimming took 0 bases from V and 6 from J, leaving 10 bases between them. The CDR3 loop spans 14 amino acids.

This chain connects TRBV18 to TRBJ1-1; D gene ambiguous. V lost 0 bases and J lost 1, with 9 bases in between. The germline V gene encodes CDR1 KGHSH and CDR2 LQKENI. The CDR3 has 15 residues. The CDR3 nucleotides read TGTGCCAGCTCACCACCTAAGGTGGGGAACACTGAAGCTTTCTTT. It encodes CASSPPKVGNTEAFF.

This chain links TRBV4-3 with TRBJ1-2; D is ambiguous. V was trimmed by 0 bases and J by 0 bases, leaving 8 bases between them. The V gene's germline CDR1 is LGHNA and CDR2 YSLEER. This CDR3 is built from 15 residues. The DNA for the CDR3 is TGCGCCAGCAGCCAAGAACGGACGGCTAACTATGGCTACACCTTC. Encoded protein: CASSQERTANYGYTF.

This sequence joins TRBV2 and TRBJ2-7, with 10 bases matching TRBD2. The CDR3 sequence is 16 residues long. The germline V gene encodes CDR1 SNHLY and CDR2 FYNNEI. Unmatched junction bases numbered 5, after V lost 3 bases and J lost 0 bases. The CDR3 bases are TGTGCCAGCAGTGAGGAAAGCGGGAGGGACTCCTACGAGCAGTACTTC. This codes for CASSEESGRDSYEQYF.

The chain uses TRBV7-2 and TRBJ2-3; TRBD2 agrees at 9 bases. CDR1 and CDR2 from the germline V gene are SGHTA and FQGNSA. Trimming cost V 5 bases and J 4 bases; bases outside gene matches: 10. The CDR3 consists of 16 residues. CDR3 coding DNA: TGTGCCAGCAGCCAATTAGCGGGAGTCGTCCCAGATACGCAGTATTTT. Translation gives CASSQLAGVVPDTQYF.

The V and J genes are TRBV5-6 and TRBJ2-5; the D gene is possibly TRBD1 (6 bases). This CDR3 spans 16 amino acids. V dropped 5 bases and J dropped 1 base, with 18 bases sitting between them. Germline V gives CDR1 SGHDT, CDR2 YYEEEE. The DNA of the CDR3 is TGTGCCAGCAGAAAGATCGGGACACCGGCCCAAGAGACCCAGTACTTC. Translation: CASRKIGTPAQETQYF. The full variable domain, its missing parts supplied by reference TRBV5-6 and TRBJ2-5, is DAGVTQSPTHLIKTRGQQVTLRCSPKSGHDTVSWYQQALGQGPQFIFQYYEEEERQRGNFPDRFSGHQFPNYSSELNVNALLLGDSALYLCASRKIGTPAQETQYFGPGTRLLVL.

This rearrangement joins TRBV18 to TRBJ2-7; 12 nucleotides line up with TRBD2. Germline assignment: CDR1 KGHSH and CDR2 LQKENI. The CDR3 length is 17 residues. The J segment lost 3 bases and the V segment lost 5 bases, leaving 11 bases of the junction unmatched. The CDR3 sequence: CASSTAPLAGGNYEQYF. CDR3 DNA: TGTGCCAGCTCAACCGCCCCTCTAGCGGGAGGGAACTACGAGCAGTACTTC.

CDR3 sequence reads: CASSLGGRETQYF. The CDR3 DNA follows: TGTGCCAGCAGCTTGGGGGGGCGAGAGACCCAGTACTTC. The genes are TRBV5-4 and TRBJ2-5; perhaps TRBD1 as D (6 bases). This CDR3 region has 13 residues. V shed 0 bases and J shed 4 bases, with 7 bases lying between them. Germline CDR1 and CDR2: SGHNT and YYREEE (reference sequence).

The V call is TRBV19, the J call TRBJ2-5; D tentatively fits TRBD1 or TRBD2 (6 bases each). CDR3 length: 13 residues. Looked up from germline, CDR1 is LNHDA and CDR2 is SQIVND (reference sequence). V dropped 3 bases and J dropped 7 bases, with 12 bases sitting between them. The CDR3 DNA is TGTGCCAGTAGTATGAGGGGGGATGGGACCCAGTACTTC. Protein product: CASSMRGDGTQYF.

V usage is TRBV7-2 and J usage is TRBJ2-3; D is uncertain. The CDR3 is 14 residues long. Germline V lookup: CDR1 SGHTA, CDR2 FQGNSA. Between the trimmed V and J ends, which lost 1 base and 2 bases, there was a span of 7 bases. CDR3 nucleotide sequence: TGTGCCAGCAGCTTAGGGGTACCCACAGATACGCAGTATTTT. Protein sequence: CASSLGVPTDTQYF.

CDR3 region: CASSLLSGSNPYEQYF. The CDR3 DNA is TGTGCCAGCAGCCTGCTGAGCGGGAGTAACCCCTACGAGCAGTACTTC. The chain has TRBV14 and TRBJ2-7; 8 nucleotides line up with TRBD2. The CDR3 is 16 residues long. The V gene's germline CDR1 is SGHDN and CDR2 FVKESK. J gave up 2 bases and V 4 bases, and 10 bases lay outside the gene matches. Filled out from reference TRBV14 and TRBJ2-7, the complete variable domain reads EAGVTQFPSHSVIEKGQTVTLRCDPISGHDNLYWYRRVMGKEIKFLLHFVKESKQDESGMPNNRFLAERTGGTYSTLKVQPAELEDSGVYFCASSLLSGSNPYEQYFGPGTRLTVT.

The rearrangement uses TRBV10-3 and TRBJ2-1, with 9 bases matching TRBD2. Trimming took 7 bases from V and 2 from J; bases not matched to a gene: 3. There are 14 residues in the CDR3. The germline CDR1 and CDR2 sequences are ENHRY and SYGVKD. CDR3 in DNA: TGTGCCATCAACCCTAGCGGGGCCTACAATGAGCAGTTCTTC. Encoded protein: CAINPSGAYNEQFF.

Of note for this clone: The germline gene is not matched at one end of the junction; a read error may be the cause. J is TRBJ2-5 and V is TRBV19, with D perhaps matching TRBD2 (5 bases). The germline V gene encodes CDR1 LNHDA and CDR2 SQIVND (reference sequence). The CDR3 contains 13 residues. The DNA of the CDR3 is TGTGCCAGTAGTCCGAGGGAACAAGGGACCCAGTACTTC. Residues: CASSPREQGTQYF.